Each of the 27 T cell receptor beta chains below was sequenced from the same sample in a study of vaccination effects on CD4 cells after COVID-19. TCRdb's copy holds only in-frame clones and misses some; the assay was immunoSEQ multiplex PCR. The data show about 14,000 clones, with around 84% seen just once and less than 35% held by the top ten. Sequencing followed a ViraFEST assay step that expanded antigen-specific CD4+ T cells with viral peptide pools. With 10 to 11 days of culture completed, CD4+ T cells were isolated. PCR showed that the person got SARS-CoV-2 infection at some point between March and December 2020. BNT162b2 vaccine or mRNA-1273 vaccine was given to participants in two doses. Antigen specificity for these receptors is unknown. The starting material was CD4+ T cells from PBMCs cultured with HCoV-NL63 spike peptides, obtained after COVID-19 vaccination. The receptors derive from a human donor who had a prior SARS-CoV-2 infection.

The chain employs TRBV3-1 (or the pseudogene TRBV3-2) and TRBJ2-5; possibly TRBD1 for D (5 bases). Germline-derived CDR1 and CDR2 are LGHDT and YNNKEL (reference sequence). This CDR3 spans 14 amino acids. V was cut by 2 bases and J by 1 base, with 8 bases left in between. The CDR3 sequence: CASSQRQGQETQYF. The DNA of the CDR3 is TGTGCCAGCAGCCAACGGCAGGGCCAAGAGACCCAGTACTTC.

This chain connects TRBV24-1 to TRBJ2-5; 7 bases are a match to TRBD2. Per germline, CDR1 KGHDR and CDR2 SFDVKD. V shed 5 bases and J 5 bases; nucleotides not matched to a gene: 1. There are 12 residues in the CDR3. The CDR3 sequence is CATSGEGETQYF. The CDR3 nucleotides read TGTGCCACCAGTGGGGAGGGGGAGACCCAGTACTTC.

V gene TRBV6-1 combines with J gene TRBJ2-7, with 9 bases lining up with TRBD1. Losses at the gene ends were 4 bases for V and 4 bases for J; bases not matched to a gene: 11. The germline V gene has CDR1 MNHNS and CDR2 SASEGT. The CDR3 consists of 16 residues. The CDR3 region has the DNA TGTGCCAGCAGTGTATCCGGGACAGGGAGGGGATACGAGCAGTACTTC. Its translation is CASSVSGTGRGYEQYF.

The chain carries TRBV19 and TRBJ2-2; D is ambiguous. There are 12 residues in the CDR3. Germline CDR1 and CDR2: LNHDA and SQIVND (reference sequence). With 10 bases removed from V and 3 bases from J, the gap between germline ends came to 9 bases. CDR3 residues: CATNDYTGELFF. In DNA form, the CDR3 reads TGTGCCACTAACGACTACACCGGGGAGCTGTTTTTT.

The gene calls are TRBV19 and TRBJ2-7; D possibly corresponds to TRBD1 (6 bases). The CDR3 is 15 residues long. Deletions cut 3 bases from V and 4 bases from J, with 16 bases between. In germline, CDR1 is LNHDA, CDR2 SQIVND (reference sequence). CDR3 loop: CASSIGQLGLYEQYF. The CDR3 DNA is TGTGCCAGTAGTATCGGACAGCTTGGACTGTACGAGCAGTACTTC.

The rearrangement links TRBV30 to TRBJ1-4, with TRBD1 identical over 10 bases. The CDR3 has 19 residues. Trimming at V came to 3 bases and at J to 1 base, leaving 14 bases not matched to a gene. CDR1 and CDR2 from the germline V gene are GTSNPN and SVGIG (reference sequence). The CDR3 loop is CAWSPYPGQGMGTNEKLFF. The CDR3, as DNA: TGTGCCTGGAGCCCCTATCCGGGACAGGGGATGGGAACTAATGAAAAACTGTTTTTT.

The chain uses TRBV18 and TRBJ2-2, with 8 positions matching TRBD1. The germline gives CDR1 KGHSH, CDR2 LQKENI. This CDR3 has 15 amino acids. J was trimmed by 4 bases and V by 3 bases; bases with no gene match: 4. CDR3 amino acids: CASSPGTGLTGELFF. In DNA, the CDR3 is TGTGCCAGCTCACCTGGGACAGGACTCACCGGGGAGCTGTTTTTT.

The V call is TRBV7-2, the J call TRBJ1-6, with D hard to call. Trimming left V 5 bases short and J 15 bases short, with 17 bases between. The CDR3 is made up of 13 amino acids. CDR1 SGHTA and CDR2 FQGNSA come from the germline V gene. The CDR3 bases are TGTGCCAGCAGCCCCCGGTCGACGTGGGGCCTCCACTTT. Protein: CASSPRSTWGLHF.

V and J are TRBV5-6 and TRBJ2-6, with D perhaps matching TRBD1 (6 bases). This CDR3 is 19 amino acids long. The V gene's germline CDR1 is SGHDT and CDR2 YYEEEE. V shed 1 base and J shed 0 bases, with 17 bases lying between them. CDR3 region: CASSLSRQGTFSGANVLTF. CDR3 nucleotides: TGTGCCAGCAGCTTGAGTCGTCAGGGGACCTTCTCTGGGGCCAACGTCCTGACTTTC. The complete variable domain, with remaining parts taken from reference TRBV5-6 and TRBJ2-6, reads DAGVTQSPTHLIKTRGQQVTLRCSPKSGHDTVSWYQQALGQGPQFIFQYYEEEERQRGNFPDRFSGHQFPNYSSELNVNALLLGDSALYLCASSLSRQGTFSGANVLTFGAGSRLTVL.

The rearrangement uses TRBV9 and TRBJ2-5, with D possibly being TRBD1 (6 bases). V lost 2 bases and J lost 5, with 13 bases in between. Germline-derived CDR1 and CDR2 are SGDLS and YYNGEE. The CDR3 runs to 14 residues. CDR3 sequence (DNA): TGTGCCAGCAGCGTTAGGGGGATTGGGGAGACCCAGTACTTC. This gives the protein CASSVRGIGETQYF.

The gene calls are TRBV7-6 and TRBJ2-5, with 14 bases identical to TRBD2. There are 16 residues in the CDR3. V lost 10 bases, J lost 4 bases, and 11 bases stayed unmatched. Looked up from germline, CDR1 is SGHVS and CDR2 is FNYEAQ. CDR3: CATRRGTSGGGETQYF. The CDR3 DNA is TGTGCCACACGAAGGGGGACTAGCGGGGGAGGAGAGACCCAGTACTTC. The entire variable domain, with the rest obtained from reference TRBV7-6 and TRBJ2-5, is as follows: GAGVSQSPRYKVTKRGQDVALRCDPISGHVSLYWYRQALGQGPEFLTYFNYEAQQDKSGLPNDRFSAERPEGSISTLTIQRTEQRDSAMYRCATRRGTSGGGETQYFGPGTRLLVL.

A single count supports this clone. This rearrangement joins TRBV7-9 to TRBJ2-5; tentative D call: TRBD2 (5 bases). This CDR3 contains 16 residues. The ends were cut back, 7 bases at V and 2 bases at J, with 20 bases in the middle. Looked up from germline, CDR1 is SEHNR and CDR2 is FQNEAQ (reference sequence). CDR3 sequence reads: CASTPGSAGKQETQYF. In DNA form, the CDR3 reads TGTGCCAGCACCCCGGGGAGCGCGGGCAAGCAAGAGACCCAGTACTTC.

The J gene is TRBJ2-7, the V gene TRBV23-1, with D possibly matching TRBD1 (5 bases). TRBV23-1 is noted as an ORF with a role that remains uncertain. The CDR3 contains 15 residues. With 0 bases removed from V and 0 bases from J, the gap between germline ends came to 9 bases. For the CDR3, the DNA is TGCGCCAGCAGTCAATCGTGGGGCCGCTCCTACGAGCAGTACTTC. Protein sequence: CASSQSWGRSYEQYF.

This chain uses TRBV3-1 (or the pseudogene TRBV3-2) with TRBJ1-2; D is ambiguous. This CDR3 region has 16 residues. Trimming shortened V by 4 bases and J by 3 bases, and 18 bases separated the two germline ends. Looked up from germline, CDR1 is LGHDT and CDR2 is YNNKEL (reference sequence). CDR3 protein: CASSRSVDGEYYGYTF. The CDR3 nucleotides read TGTGCCAGCAGCCGCTCCGTAGACGGGGAATACTATGGCTACACCTTC.

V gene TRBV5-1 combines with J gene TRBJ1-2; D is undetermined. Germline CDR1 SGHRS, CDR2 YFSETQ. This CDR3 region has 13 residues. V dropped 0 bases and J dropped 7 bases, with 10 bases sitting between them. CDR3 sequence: CASSLDGFTGYTF. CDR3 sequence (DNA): TGCGCCAGCAGCTTGGACGGATTTACTGGCTACACCTTC. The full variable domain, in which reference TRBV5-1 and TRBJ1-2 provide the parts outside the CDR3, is KAGVTQTPRYLIKTRGQQVTLSCSPISGHRSVSWYQQTPGQGLQFLFEYFSETQRNKGNFPGRFSGRQFSNSRSEMNVSTLELGDSALYLCASSLDGFTGYTFGSGTRLTVV.

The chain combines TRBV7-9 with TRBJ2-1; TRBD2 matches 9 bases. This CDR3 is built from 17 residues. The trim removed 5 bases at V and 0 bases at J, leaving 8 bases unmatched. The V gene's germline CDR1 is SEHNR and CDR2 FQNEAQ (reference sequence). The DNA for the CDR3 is TGTGCCAGCAGCCCTGGACTAGCGACCAGCTCCTACAATGAGCAGTTCTTC. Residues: CASSPGLATSSYNEQFF.

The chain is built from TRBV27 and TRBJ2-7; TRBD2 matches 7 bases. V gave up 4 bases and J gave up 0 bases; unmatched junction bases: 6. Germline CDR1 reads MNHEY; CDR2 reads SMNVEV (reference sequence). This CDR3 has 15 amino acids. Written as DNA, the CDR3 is TGTGCCAGCAGTTGGGGGAGGGAGAGCTCCTACGAGCAGTACTTC. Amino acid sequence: CASSWGRESSYEQYF.

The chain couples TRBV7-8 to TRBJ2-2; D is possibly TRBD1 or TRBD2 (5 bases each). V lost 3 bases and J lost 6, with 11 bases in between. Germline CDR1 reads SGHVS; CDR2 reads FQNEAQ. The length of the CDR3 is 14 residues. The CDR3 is CASSLLVGAGELFF. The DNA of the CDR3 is TGTGCCAGCAGCTTGCTAGTGGGGGCCGGGGAGCTGTTTTTT. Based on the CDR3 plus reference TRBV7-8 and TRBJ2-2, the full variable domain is GAGVSQSPRYKVAKRGQDVALRCDPISGHVSLFWYQQALGQGPEFLTYFQNEAQLDKSGLPSDRFFAERPEGSVSTLKIQRTQQEDSAVYLCASSLLVGAGELFFGEGSRLTVL.

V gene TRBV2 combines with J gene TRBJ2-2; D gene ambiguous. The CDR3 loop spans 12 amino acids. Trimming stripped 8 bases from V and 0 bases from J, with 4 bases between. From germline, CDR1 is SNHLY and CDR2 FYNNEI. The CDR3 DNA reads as TGTGCCAGCGGTTCGAACACCGGGGAGCTGTTTTTT. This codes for CASGSNTGELFF.

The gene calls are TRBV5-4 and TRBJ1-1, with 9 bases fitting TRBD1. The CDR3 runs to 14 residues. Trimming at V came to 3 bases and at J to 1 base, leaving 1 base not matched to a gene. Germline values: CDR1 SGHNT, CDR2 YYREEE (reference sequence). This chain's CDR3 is CASSSTGGNTEAFF. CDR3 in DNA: TGTGCCAGCAGCTCGACAGGGGGGAACACTGAAGCTTTCTTT.

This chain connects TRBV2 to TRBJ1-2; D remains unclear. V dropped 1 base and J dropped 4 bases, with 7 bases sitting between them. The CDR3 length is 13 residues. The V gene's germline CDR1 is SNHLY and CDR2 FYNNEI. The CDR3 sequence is CASSEDGSYGYTF. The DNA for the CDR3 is TGTGCCAGCAGTGAAGACGGATCCTATGGCTACACCTTC.

For the CDR3, the DNA is TGTGCCAGCAGCCACCCGAACAGCCCCTACGAGCAGTACTTC. Translating it yields CASSHPNSPYEQYF. The chain combines TRBV3-1 (or the pseudogene TRBV3-2) with TRBJ2-7; D not resolved. The V gene's germline CDR1 is LGHDT and CDR2 YNNKEL (reference sequence). V lost 3 bases and J lost 2, with 11 bases in between. The CDR3 consists of 14 residues.

This chain's CDR3 is CASKETGTGYTF. CDR3 coding DNA: TGTGCCAGCAAGGAGACAGGGACTGGCTACACCTTC. J is TRBJ1-2 and V is TRBV6-5; 7 bases are a match to TRBD1. The J segment lost 7 bases and the V segment lost 7 bases, leaving 6 bases of the junction unmatched. The CDR3 has 12 residues. CDR1 and CDR2 from the germline V gene are MNHEY and SVGAGI.

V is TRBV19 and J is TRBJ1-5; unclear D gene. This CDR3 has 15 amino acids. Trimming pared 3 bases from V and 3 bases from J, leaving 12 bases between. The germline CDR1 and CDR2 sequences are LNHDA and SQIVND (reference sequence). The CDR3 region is CASSIRPGVNQPQHF. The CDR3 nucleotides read TGTGCCAGTAGTATTAGGCCCGGGGTCAATCAGCCCCAGCATTTT. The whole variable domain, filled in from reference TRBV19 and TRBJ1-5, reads DGGITQSPKYLFRKEGQNVTLSCEQNLNHDAMYWYRQDPGQGLRLIYYSQIVNDFQKGDIAEGYSVSREKKESFPLTVTSAQKNPTAFYLCASSIRPGVNQPQHFGDGTRLSIL.

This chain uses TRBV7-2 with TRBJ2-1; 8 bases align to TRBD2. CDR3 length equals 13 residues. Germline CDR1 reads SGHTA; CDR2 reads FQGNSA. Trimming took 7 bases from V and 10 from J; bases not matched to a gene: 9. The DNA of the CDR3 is TGTGCCAGCACCGGGACTAGGGTTGGAGAGCAGTTCTTC. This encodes CASTGTRVGEQFF.

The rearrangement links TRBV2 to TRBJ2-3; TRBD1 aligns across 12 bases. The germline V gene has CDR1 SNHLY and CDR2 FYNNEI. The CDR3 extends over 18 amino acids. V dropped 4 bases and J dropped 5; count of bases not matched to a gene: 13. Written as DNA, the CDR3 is TGTGCCAGCAGTGCAGGCCTGGGACAGGGGGCGCTTGGAGATACGCAGTATTTT. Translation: CASSAGLGQGALGDTQYF.

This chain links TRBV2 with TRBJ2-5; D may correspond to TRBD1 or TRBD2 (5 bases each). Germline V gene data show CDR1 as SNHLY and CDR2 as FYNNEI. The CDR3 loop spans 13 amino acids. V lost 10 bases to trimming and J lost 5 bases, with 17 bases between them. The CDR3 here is CAITGLARETQYF. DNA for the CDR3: TGTGCCATTACAGGACTGGCGCGGGAGACCCAGTACTTC.